The sequence of this T cell receptor (beta chain) was determined in a study of T cell repertoires in cytomegalovirus infection. Study details: Selected CMV epitopes included recently identified HLA-C-restricted ones as well as well-studied HLA-B-restricted ones. Indicated by public TCR beta signatures were CMV infection and matching HLA type.

V lost 5 bases, J lost 5 bases, and 18 bases lay in between. Per the germline V gene, CDR1 is MNHNS and CDR2 is SASEGT. The CDR3 sequence is 15 residues long. TCRdb reprocessed the reads via MiXCR and lists one record per CDR3 protein. This table has just over 450,000 distinct CDR3 sequences, about 39% appearing once. This clonotype was detected a few times. Its antigen is still unknown. General observations from the study: Using cumulative public TCR beta family frequency, the authors identified those who carried CMV together with the relevant HLA. HLA-C-restricted CMV-specific TCR beta clonotypes were dominant in the ex vivo response.

This chain uses TRBV6-1 with TRBJ2-5; perhaps TRBD1 as D (6 bases). The sequences come from cultured PBMCs, collected from culture after CMV antigen stimulation. The source is a human donor in good health (CMV status not recorded). Some clones in this sample may be carry-over from other donors' samples. The CDR3 protein is CASSFLGTQGETQYF. The CDR3 coding sequence is TGTGCCAGCAGTTTCCTCGGCACCCAGGGGGAGACCCAGTACTTC.